Presented here are 14 T cell receptor beta chains from one specimen sequenced in a study of blood T cell repertoires in COVID-19. Produced via immunoSEQ multiplex PCR; TCRdb's table is partial and in-frame only. The sample lists about 200,000 clones; approximately 86% were seen once. Sequenced input: PBMCs or T cells enriched from blood (not recorded which). These receptors all come from a woman in her fifties or sixties with acute COVID-19.

This chain connects TRBV19 to TRBJ1-2; TRBD1 matches at 9 bases. The CDR3 is 16 residues long. The J segment lost 2 bases and the V segment lost 6 bases, leaving 10 bases of the junction unmatched. The germline V gene encodes CDR1 LNHDA and CDR2 SQIVND (reference sequence). This CDR3 is CASSVYGQGSNYGYTF. The CDR3 bases are TGTGCCAGTAGCGTATATGGACAGGGGAGCAACTATGGCTACACCTTC.

This clone was picked up one time. The gene calls are TRBV30 and TRBJ2-3; D is undetermined. Germline CDR1 reads GTSNPN; CDR2 reads SVGIG (reference sequence). V was trimmed by 0 bases and J by 2 bases, leaving 3 bases between them. The CDR3 has 12 amino acids. As DNA, the CDR3 is TGTGCCTGGAGTGTTAACACAGATACGCAGTATTTT. This encodes CAWSVNTDTQYF.

The chain couples TRBV3-1 (or the pseudogene TRBV3-2) to TRBJ2-7, with TRBD2 matching over 13 bases. CDR3 length: 15 residues. CDR1 is LGHDT and CDR2 is YNNKEL in the germline V gene (reference sequence). Trimming at V came to 3 bases and at J to 3 bases, leaving 2 bases not matched to a gene. This CDR3 is CASSQGLAGLYEQYV. The DNA of the CDR3 is TGTGCCAGCAGCCAGGGACTAGCGGGGCTCTACGAGCAGTACGTC.

The genes are TRBV30 and TRBJ2-5; D remains unclear. Trimming removed 4 bases at V and 9 bases at J, with 18 bases between. The CDR3 sequence is 13 residues long. The germline V gene encodes CDR1 GTSNPN and CDR2 SVGIG (reference sequence). The CDR3 loop reads CAWTPPRSAPQYF. In nucleotides, the CDR3 is TGTGCCTGGACCCCACCCAGGTCGGCACCCCAGTACTTC. The whole variable domain, remainder taken from reference TRBV30 and TRBJ2-5, is SQTIHQWPATLVQPVGSPLSLECTVEGTSNPNLYWYRQAAGRGLQLLFYSVGIGQISSEVPQNLSASRPQDRQFILSSKKLLLSDSGFYLCAWTPPRSAPQYFGPGTRLLVL.

The V and J genes are TRBV7-2 and TRBJ1-2; 7 bases are shared with TRBD1. This CDR3 is built from 14 residues. Germline CDR1 is SGHTA and CDR2 is FQGNSA. V trimming: 5 bases; J trimming: 3 bases; junction bases outside the gene matches: 6. The CDR3 sequence: CASSRDRPDYGYTF. In nucleotides, the CDR3 is TGTGCCAGCAGCCGGGACAGACCCGACTATGGCTACACCTTC.

The V call is TRBV6-6, the J call TRBJ1-1; D gene uncertain. This CDR3 is built from 13 residues. Trimming stripped 5 bases from V and 9 bases from J, with 16 bases between. Germline CDR1 reads MNHNY; CDR2 reads SVGAGI (reference sequence). CDR3 in amino acids: CASSIREQNQAFF. In DNA form, the CDR3 reads TGTGCCAGCAGTATACGGGAACAGAACCAAGCTTTCTTT.

CDR3 DNA sequence: TGTGCCAGCAGTTTGGGGGCAGGGCCTAGGTGGTACGAGCAGTACGTC. It translates to CASSLGAGPRWYEQYV. The chain has TRBV28 and TRBJ2-7; possibly TRBD1 for D (6 bases). The CDR3 is 16 amino acids. The germline gives CDR1 MDHEN, CDR2 SYDVKM. The V end was cut by 3 bases, the J end by 4 bases, with 19 bases between.

J is TRBJ2-1 and V is TRBV5-6, with TRBD2 matching over 7 bases. This CDR3 comprises 17 residues. The ends lost 3 bases at V and 0 bases at J; junction bases unmatched: 9. Germline V gives CDR1 SGHDT, CDR2 YYEEEE. The DNA of the CDR3 is TGTGCCAGCAGCTGGCCGTCCCTAGCGGTCTCCTACAATGAGCAGTTCTTC. As protein: CASSWPSLAVSYNEQFF.

The chain uses TRBV5-1 and TRBJ2-1; D uncertain. V lost 2 bases to trimming and J lost 9 bases, with 6 bases between them. In germline, CDR1 is SGHRS, CDR2 YFSETQ. The CDR3 spans 11 residues. In DNA, the CDR3 is TGCGCCAGCAGCTTTACGGTTGAGCAGTTCTTC. Its translation is CASSFTVEQFF.

The chain's CDR3 is CAAGAGENYEQYF. DNA for the CDR3: TGTGCCGCAGGGGCGGGAGAGAACTACGAGCAGTACTTC. The V and J genes are TRBV10-3 and TRBJ2-7, with TRBD2 as a possible D gene (7 bases). The CDR3 sequence is 13 residues long. CDR1 ENHRY and CDR2 SYGVKD come from the germline V gene. The V gene lost 11 bases and the J gene lost 3 bases, with 17 bases spanning the gap.

This clone was detected a few times. The chain joins TRBV7-2 to TRBJ1-3, with TRBD1 as a possible D gene (5 bases). V gave up 3 bases and J gave up 2 bases, with 14 bases separating them. The CDR3 extends over 16 amino acids. CDR1 and CDR2 (germline): SGHTA, FQGNSA. This CDR3 reads CASSFGGFLTGNTIYF. The CDR3 DNA is TGTGCCAGCAGCTTTGGGGGGTTTTTGACTGGAAACACCATATATTTT.

This sequence joins TRBV6-2 or TRBV6-3 and TRBJ1-1; 10 bases are a match to TRBD1. The J segment lost 7 bases and the V segment lost 5 bases, leaving 7 bases of the junction unmatched. Germline V CDR1 and CDR2: MNHEY, SVGEGT. This CDR3 contains 14 residues. As DNA, the CDR3 is TGTGCCAGCAGTGCGATGACAGGGGGCATTGAAGCTTTCTTT. Amino acid sequence: CASSAMTGGIEAFF.

This chain links TRBV9 with TRBJ2-6; D is unclear. V lost 3 bases to trimming and J lost 0 bases, with 13 bases between them. CDR1 is SGDLS, CDR2 YYNGEE, per germline. The CDR3 has 17 amino acids. The CDR3 DNA reads TGTGCCAGCAGCGGATACGACGCTAGCTCTGGGGCCAACGTCCTGACTTTC. This codes for CASSGYDASSGANVLTF. Combining the CDR3 with reference TRBV9 and TRBJ2-6 gives the whole variable domain DSGVTQTPKHLITATGQRVTLRCSPRSGDLSVYWYQQSLDQGLQFLIQYYNGEERAKGNILERFSAQQFPDLHSELNLSSLELGDSALYFCASSGYDASSGANVLTFGAGSRLTVL.

The chain links TRBV30 to TRBJ1-2; D gene ambiguous. Trimming removed 4 bases from V and 4 bases from J, with 10 bases in between. CDR1 and CDR2 from the germline V gene are GTSNPN and SVGIG (reference sequence). This CDR3 spans 12 amino acids. The CDR3 loop is CAWTRDFYGYTF. The CDR3 coding sequence is TGTGCCTGGACTCGGGATTTCTATGGCTACACCTTC.